The 30 T cell receptor beta chains given below trace back to one sample, sequenced in a study of OX40 agonist ivuxolimab in advanced cancers. Profiled with immunoSEQ multiplex PCR; TCRdb holds only in-frame clones, not every one. The sample includes approximately 90,000 clones, about 91% seen only once; the top ten take 0.33%. The starting material was CD4+ or CD8+ T cells sorted from blood, obtained in a trial of the OX40 agonist ivuxolimab. Receptor source: an adult with an advanced solid tumor such as melanoma, head and neck, liver or kidney cancer.

The chain joins TRBV7-2 to TRBJ1-2, with D possibly being TRBD1 (5 bases). From germline, CDR1 is SGHTA and CDR2 FQGNSA. The CDR3 runs to 16 residues. Trimming left V 5 bases short and J 4 bases short, with 20 bases between. The CDR3 DNA sequence: TGTGCCAGCAGCGTCCAAGAATGGGGGGTTTCCTATGGCTACACCTTC. This gives the protein CASSVQEWGVSYGYTF.

The V gene is TRBV4-1, the J gene TRBJ2-2, with a tentative D call TRBD1 (6 bases). Trimming removed 2 bases at V and 11 bases at J, with 12 bases between. CDR1 is MGHRA, CDR2 YSYEKL, per germline. This CDR3 spans 13 amino acids. The CDR3 sequence: CASSQTGIIELFF. CDR3 nucleotides: TGCGCCAGCAGCCAAACAGGGATTATCGAGCTGTTTTTT.

The chain combines TRBV5-1 with TRBJ1-5, with TRBD1 identical over 9 bases. Trimming cost V 0 bases and J 2 bases; bases outside gene matches: 18. The CDR3 is made up of 21 amino acids. CDR1 and CDR2 from the germline V gene are SGHRS and YFSETQ. The CDR3 spells CASSLGFRGQGVRRGNQPQHF. The CDR3 nucleotides are TGCGCCAGCAGCTTGGGGTTTCGGGGACAGGGCGTGCGGAGAGGCAATCAGCCCCAGCATTTT.

The CDR3 is CASSLGARDGYTF. The CDR3 coding sequence is TGCGCCAGCAGCTTGGGTGCCCGGGATGGCTACACCTTC. This rearrangement joins TRBV5-1 to TRBJ1-2; D not certain. This CDR3 is built from 13 residues. The ends were cut back, 0 bases at V and 6 bases at J, with 9 bases in the middle. CDR1 is SGHRS, CDR2 YFSETQ, per germline.

This clone was observed a few times. The chain couples TRBV7-6 to TRBJ2-1; D is perhaps TRBD2 (5 bases). V lost 6 bases and J lost 5, with 11 bases in between. The length of the CDR3 is 13 residues. Germline V gene sequence: CDR1 SGHVS, CDR2 FNYEAQ. CDR3 nucleotides: TGTGCCAGCAGATCAAACGGGGACAATGAGCAGTTCTTC. The encoded protein is CASRSNGDNEQFF.

This chain uses TRBV4-2 with TRBJ2-7; 7 bases are shared with TRBD2. This CDR3 contains 17 residues. The germline gives CDR1 LGHNA, CDR2 YNFKEQ. V lost 0 bases and J lost 6; bases outside the gene matches: 14. Here the CDR3 DNA reads TGTGCCAGCAGCCAAGACCCGGGAGGCAATAACGGACTCGAGCAGTACTTC. Protein sequence: CASSQDPGGNNGLEQYF.

The chain joins TRBV15 to TRBJ1-2, with D possibly matching TRBD1 (5 bases). V lost 0 bases, J lost 4 bases, and 21 bases lay in between. The CDR3 loop spans 18 amino acids. Germline V gives CDR1 LNHNV, CDR2 YYDKDF (reference sequence). The CDR3 spells CATSREGTARVFVYGYTF. The CDR3 DNA sequence: TGTGCCACCAGCAGAGAAGGGACGGCCAGGGTATTTGTCTATGGCTACACCTTC. Full variable domain (rest looked up from reference TRBV15 and TRBJ1-2): DAMVIQNPRYQVTQFGKPVTLSCSQTLNHNVMYWYQQKSSQAPKLLFHYYDKDFNNEADTPDNFQSRRPNTSFCFLDIRSPGLGDTAMYLCATSREGTARVFVYGYTFGSGTRLTVV.

The rearrangement joins TRBV2 to TRBJ2-1; perhaps TRBD2 as D (6 bases). The CDR3 contains 13 residues. Germline-derived CDR1 and CDR2 are SNHLY and FYNNEI. Trimming pared 3 bases from V and 5 bases from J, leaving 8 bases between. CDR3 residues: CASSDGGNNEQFF. The DNA for the CDR3 is TGTGCCAGCAGTGACGGAGGGAACAATGAGCAGTTCTTC. Drawing the rest from reference TRBV2 and TRBJ2-1, the complete variable domain is EPEVTQTPSHQVTQMGQEVILRCVPISNHLYFYWYRQILGQKVEFLVSFYNNEISEKSEIFDDQFSVERPDGSNFTLKIRSTKLEDSAMYFCASSDGGNNEQFFGPGTRLTVL.

The chain recombines TRBV5-1 with TRBJ1-2; tentative D call: TRBD1 (5 bases). Germline CDR1 and CDR2: SGHRS and YFSETQ. Between the trimmed V and J ends, which lost 1 base and 4 bases, there was a span of 20 bases. The CDR3 is 17 residues long. This CDR3 is CASSLTERGVTPYGYTF. In DNA form, the CDR3 reads TGCGCCAGCAGCTTGACTGAGCGGGGGGTAACTCCCTATGGCTACACCTTC.

This clone was seen once. The chain couples TRBV5-1 to TRBJ2-1, with TRBD1 matching over 7 bases. CDR1 and CDR2 from the germline V gene are SGHRS and YFSETQ. Trimming took 4 bases from V and 6 from J; bases not matched to a gene: 7. This CDR3 is 14 amino acids long. CDR3 residues: CASSPAAGGNEQFF. CDR3 DNA: TGCGCCAGCAGCCCTGCGGCAGGGGGCAATGAGCAGTTCTTC. The full variable domain, its missing parts supplied by reference TRBV5-1 and TRBJ2-1, is KAGVTQTPRYLIKTRGQQVTLSCSPISGHRSVSWYQQTPGQGLQFLFEYFSETQRNKGNFPGRFSGRQFSNSRSEMNVSTLELGDSALYLCASSPAAGGNEQFFGPGTRLTVL.

CDR3 protein: CASSPPGLAGGPEQFF. As DNA, the CDR3 is TGTGCCAGCAGCCCACCGGGACTAGCGGGAGGCCCGGAGCAGTTCTTC. The chain links TRBV7-3 to TRBJ2-1; 15 nucleotides agree with TRBD2. This CDR3 comprises 16 residues. CDR1 SGHTA and CDR2 FQGTGA come from the germline V gene. J was trimmed by 10 bases and V by 5 bases; bases with no gene match: 9.

The rearrangement links TRBV18 to TRBJ2-3; D not resolved. The CDR3 extends over 15 amino acids. Germline CDR1 is KGHSH and CDR2 is LQKENI. V was cut by 5 bases and J by 1 base, with 13 bases left in between. The CDR3 region is CASSYSAIRTDTQYF. The CDR3 DNA reads as TGTGCCAGCTCATACAGCGCAATCCGCACAGATACGCAGTATTTT.

This rearrangement joins TRBV29-1 to TRBJ2-5; the D gene could be TRBD1 or TRBD2 (5 bases each). The J call may be faulty, since TRBJ2-7 better matches the DNA end. In germline, CDR1 is SQVTM, CDR2 ANQGSEA. CDR3 length equals 13 residues. The CDR3 is CSVGRGRTYEQYF. CDR3 DNA sequence: TGCAGCGTTGGCCGGGGCAGAACCTACGAGCAGTACTTC.

The chain is built from TRBV6-5 and TRBJ2-2; no clear D gene. With 0 bases removed from V and 7 bases from J, the gap between germline ends came to 9 bases. Germline V gene sequence: CDR1 MNHEY, CDR2 SVGAGI. This CDR3 is built from 14 residues. The CDR3: CASSYSRGYGELFF. The CDR3 region has the DNA TGTGCCAGCAGTTACTCGAGAGGTTACGGGGAGCTGTTTTTT.

The chain couples TRBV5-1 to TRBJ1-5, with a weak D call TRBD1 (6 bases). The germline gives CDR1 SGHRS, CDR2 YFSETQ. Trimming cost V 4 bases and J 9 bases, with 17 bases left between them. The CDR3 has 14 amino acids. The CDR3 protein is CASSLEGGERPQHF. CDR3 sequence (DNA): TGCGCCAGCAGCCTCGAGGGGGGTGAACGGCCCCAGCATTTT.

The chain uses TRBV12-5 and TRBJ2-1; 9 bases align to TRBD1. J lost 8 bases, V lost 2 bases, and 16 bases had no gene match. Germline CDR1 is LGHNT and CDR2 is FRNRAP. The CDR3 sequence is 18 residues long. In nucleotides, the CDR3 is TGTGCTAGTGGTTTGTCCTCGGCAGGGACAGGGATGGTCCATGAGCAGTTCTTC. This encodes CASGLSSAGTGMVHEQFF.

This clone was seen a handful of times. This chain joins TRBV4-1 and TRBJ1-2; 8 bases are a match to TRBD1. CDR1 and CDR2 from the germline V gene are MGHRA and YSYEKL. J lost 1 base, V lost 0 bases, and 4 bases had no gene match. The CDR3 sequence is 16 residues long. Here the CDR3 DNA reads TGCGCCAGCAGCCAAGATCCGACAGGGGTTAACTATGGCTACACCTTC. Protein product: CASSQDPTGVNYGYTF.

The genes are TRBV7-6 and TRBJ2-2; 7 nucleotides match TRBD1. Germline assignment: CDR1 SGHVS and CDR2 FNYEAQ. The CDR3 contains 18 residues. With 1 base clipped from V and 6 bases from J, the junction kept 14 bases outside the gene matches. The CDR3 loop reads CASSLDLWDSDLPGELFF. DNA for the CDR3: TGTGCCAGCAGCTTAGATTTATGGGACAGCGACCTCCCCGGGGAGCTGTTTTTT.

This clone was seen once. This chain connects TRBV5-8 to TRBJ2-7; 10 bases agree with TRBD1. Germline CDR1 reads SGHTS; CDR2 reads YDEGEE. The trim removed 5 bases at V and 3 bases at J, leaving 2 bases unmatched. The CDR3 length is 13 residues. CDR3: CASRRTGGYEQYF. CDR3 nucleotides: TGTGCCAGCAGGAGGACAGGGGGCTACGAGCAGTACTTC.

J is TRBJ2-3 and V is TRBV2; 11 bases agree with TRBD2. The J segment lost 7 bases and the V segment lost 4 bases, leaving 7 bases of the junction unmatched. The CDR3 runs to 15 residues. Germline lookup yields CDR1 SNHLY and CDR2 FYNNEI. CDR3 DNA: TGTGCCAGCAGTGTCCGACTAGCGGGAACCCATACGCAGTATTTT. Its protein product is CASSVRLAGTHTQYF.

The chain employs TRBV2 and TRBJ2-4; D is uncertain. Germline CDR1 is SNHLY and CDR2 is FYNNEI. V lost 3 bases and J lost 7, with 16 bases in between. The length of the CDR3 is 15 residues. In DNA form, the CDR3 reads TGTGCCAGCAGTGACGTGGACCCTTCCCGGAACATTCAGTACTTC. Translating gives CASSDVDPSRNIQYF.

The rearrangement joins TRBV29-1 to TRBJ1-2; the match to TRBD1 covers 7 bases. Germline trimming cut 6 bases from V and 4 bases from J; bases unmatched to any gene: 8. The germline V gene encodes CDR1 SQVTM and CDR2 ANQGSEA. The CDR3 extends over 13 amino acids. CDR3 sequence (DNA): TGCAGCGTGACCCGACAGGGATTCTATGGCTACACCTTC. Protein: CSVTRQGFYGYTF.

This chain links TRBV4-3 with TRBJ2-7; D unclear. Germline-derived CDR1 and CDR2 are LGHNA and YSLEER. Deletions cut 1 base from V and 0 bases from J, with 4 bases between. This CDR3 spans 13 amino acids. The CDR3 region is CASSQVVSYEQYF. The DNA of the CDR3 is TGCGCCAGCAGCCAAGTCGTCTCCTACGAGCAGTACTTC.

The genes are TRBV7-9 and TRBJ1-1; unclear D gene. CDR1 and CDR2 (germline): SEHNR, FQNEAQ (reference sequence). CDR3 length: 12 residues. With 6 bases removed from V and 8 bases from J, the gap between germline ends came to 13 bases. CDR3 loop: CASSPRTGEAFF. CDR3 nucleotide sequence: TGTGCCAGCAGTCCGAGGACGGGAGAAGCTTTCTTT.

The chain couples TRBV7-8 to TRBJ2-2; D might be TRBD1 or TRBD2, each matching 6 bases. Trimming removed 1 base from V and 4 bases from J, with 19 bases in between. The germline CDR1 and CDR2 sequences are SGHVS and FQNEAQ. This CDR3 is 18 amino acids long. The CDR3 DNA reads TGTGCCAGCAGCTTAGTGCCTTCTGGGGGGCGAAGCACCGGGGAGCTGTTTTTT. It yields the protein CASSLVPSGGRSTGELFF.

The V and J genes are TRBV19 and TRBJ1-5; no clear D. Germline V gene data show CDR1 as LNHDA and CDR2 as SQIVND (reference sequence). CDR3 length: 15 amino acids. Trimming shortened V by 1 base and J by 0 bases, and 7 bases separated the two germline ends. The CDR3 region has the DNA TGTGCCAGTAGTATAGGAGGGCCTAGCAATCAGCCCCAGCATTTT. Translated, it gives CASSIGGPSNQPQHF.

V gene TRBV30 combines with J gene TRBJ1-3, with 9 nucleotides matching TRBD1. V shed 2 bases, J shed 3 bases, and the junction held 2 bases outside the gene matches. This CDR3 region has 14 residues. The germline V gene encodes CDR1 GTSNPN and CDR2 SVGIG (reference sequence). CDR3 nucleotide sequence: TGTGCCTGGAGTTGGGGACAGGGTGGAAACACCATATATTTT. This encodes CAWSWGQGGNTIYF.

The genes are TRBV4-1 and TRBJ1-4, with TRBD1 identical over 7 bases. CDR1 MGHRA and CDR2 YSYEKL come from the germline V gene. The V segment lost 0 bases and the J segment 0 bases; nucleotides outside the gene matches: 13. This CDR3 has 20 amino acids. Here the CDR3 DNA reads TGCGCCAGCAGCCAAGATAGGGGCCGACAGGGAATATCAACTAATGAAAAACTGTTTTTT. Its protein product is CASSQDRGRQGISTNEKLFF.

The chain is built from TRBV5-1 and TRBJ2-5, with 8 bases aligning to TRBD1. This CDR3 is built from 15 residues. V dropped 4 bases and J dropped 1; count of bases not matched to a gene: 6. Germline CDR1 is SGHRS and CDR2 is YFSETQ. CDR3 region: CASSDTGGPQETQYF. The CDR3 bases are TGCGCCAGCAGCGATACAGGGGGACCCCAAGAGACCCAGTACTTC.

The V call is TRBV5-4, the J call TRBJ1-3; maybe TRBD1 (5 bases). Germline values: CDR1 SGHNT, CDR2 YYREEE (reference sequence). V shed 5 bases and J shed 4 bases, with 13 bases lying between them. The CDR3 length is 14 residues. The CDR3 DNA sequence: TGTGCCAGCAGTCCGGGACTACCAGGAAACACCATATATTTT. Amino acids: CASSPGLPGNTIYF.